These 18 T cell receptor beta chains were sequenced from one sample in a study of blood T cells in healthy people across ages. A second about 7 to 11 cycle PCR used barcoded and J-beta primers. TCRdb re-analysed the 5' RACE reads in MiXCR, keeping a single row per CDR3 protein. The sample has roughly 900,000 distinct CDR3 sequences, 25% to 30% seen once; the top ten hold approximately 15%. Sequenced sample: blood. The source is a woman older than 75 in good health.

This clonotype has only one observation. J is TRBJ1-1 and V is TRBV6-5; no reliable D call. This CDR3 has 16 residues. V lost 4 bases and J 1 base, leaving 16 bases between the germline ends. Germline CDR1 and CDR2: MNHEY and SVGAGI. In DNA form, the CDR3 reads TGTGCCAGCAGTTTGCAAATCCACGCTCGGAACACTGAAGCTTTCTTT. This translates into CASSLQIHARNTEAFF.

CDR3 loop: CASSFLAGAGSNEQFF. The DNA of the CDR3 is TGTGCCAGCAGTTTTCTAGCGGGAGCGGGTTCGAATGAGCAGTTCTTC. The chain links TRBV12-3 or TRBV12-4 to TRBJ2-1; 10 nucleotides line up with TRBD2. CDR3 size: 16 residues. The J segment lost 7 bases and the V segment lost 3 bases, leaving 9 bases of the junction unmatched.

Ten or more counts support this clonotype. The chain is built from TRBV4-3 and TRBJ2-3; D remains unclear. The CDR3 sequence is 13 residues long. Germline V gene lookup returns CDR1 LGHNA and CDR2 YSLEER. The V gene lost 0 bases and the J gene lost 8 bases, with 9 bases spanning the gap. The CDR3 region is CASSQDRKGTQYF. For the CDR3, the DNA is TGCGCCAGCAGCCAAGATCGGAAGGGTACGCAGTATTTT.

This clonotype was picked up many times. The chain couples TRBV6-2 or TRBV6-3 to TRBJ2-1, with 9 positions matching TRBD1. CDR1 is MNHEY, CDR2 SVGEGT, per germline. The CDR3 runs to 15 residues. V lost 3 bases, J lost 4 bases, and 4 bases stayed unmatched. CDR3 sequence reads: CASSYEGTGYNEQFF. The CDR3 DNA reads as TGTGCCAGCAGTTATGAGGGGACAGGGTACAATGAGCAGTTCTTC.

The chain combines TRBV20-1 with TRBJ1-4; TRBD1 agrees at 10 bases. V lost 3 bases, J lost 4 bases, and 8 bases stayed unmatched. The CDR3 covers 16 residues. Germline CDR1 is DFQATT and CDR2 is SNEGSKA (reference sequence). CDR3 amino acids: CSARPGTGVNNEKLFF. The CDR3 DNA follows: TGCAGTGCTAGGCCCGGGACAGGGGTTAATAATGAAAAACTGTTTTTT.

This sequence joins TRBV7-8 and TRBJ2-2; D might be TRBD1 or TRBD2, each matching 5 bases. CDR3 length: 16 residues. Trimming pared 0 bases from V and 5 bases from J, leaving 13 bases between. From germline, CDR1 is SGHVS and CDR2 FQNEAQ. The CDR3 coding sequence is TGTGCCAGCAGCTTAGCGGGGGTGGAGGTTACCGGGGAGCTGTTTTTT. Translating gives CASSLAGVEVTGELFF.

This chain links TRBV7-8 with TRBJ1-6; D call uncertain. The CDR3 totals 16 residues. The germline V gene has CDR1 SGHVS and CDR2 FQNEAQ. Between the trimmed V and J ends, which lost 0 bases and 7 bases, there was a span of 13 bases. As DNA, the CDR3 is TGTGCCAGCAGCTTAGCAACCGGACTGAGAAATTCACCCCTCCACTTT. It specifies CASSLATGLRNSPLHF. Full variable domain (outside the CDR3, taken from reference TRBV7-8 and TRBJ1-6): GAGVSQSPRYKVAKRGQDVALRCDPISGHVSLFWYQQALGQGPEFLTYFQNEAQLDKSGLPSDRFFAERPEGSVSTLKIQRTQQEDSAVYLCASSLATGLRNSPLHFGNGTRLTVT.

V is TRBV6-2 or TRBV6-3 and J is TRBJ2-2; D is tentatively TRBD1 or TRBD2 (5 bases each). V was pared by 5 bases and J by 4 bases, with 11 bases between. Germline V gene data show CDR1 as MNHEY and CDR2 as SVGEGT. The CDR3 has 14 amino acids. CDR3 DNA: TGTGCCAGCAGTGGTCCCGGGACCACCGGGGAGCTGTTTTTT. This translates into CASSGPGTTGELFF.

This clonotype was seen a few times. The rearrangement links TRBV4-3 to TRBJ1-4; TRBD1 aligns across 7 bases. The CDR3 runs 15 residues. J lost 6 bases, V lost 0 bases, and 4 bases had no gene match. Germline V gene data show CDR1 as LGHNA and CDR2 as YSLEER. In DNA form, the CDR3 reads TGCGCCAGCAGCCAAGACTTCGACAGGGATGAAAAACTGTTTTTT. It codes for CASSQDFDRDEKLFF.

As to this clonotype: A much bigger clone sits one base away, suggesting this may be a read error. As DNA, the CDR3 is TGTGCCAGCAGGGGGACAAGCCACCAGGGCGCCTACAATGAGCAGTACTTC. Its translation is CASRGTSHQGAYNEQYF. The chain uses TRBV6-2 or TRBV6-3 and TRBJ2-1, with D possibly matching TRBD1 (6 bases). The J call may be mistaken, given a closer DNA end match to TRBJ2-7. The CDR3 contains 17 residues. Germline V CDR1 and CDR2: MNHEY, SVGEGT.

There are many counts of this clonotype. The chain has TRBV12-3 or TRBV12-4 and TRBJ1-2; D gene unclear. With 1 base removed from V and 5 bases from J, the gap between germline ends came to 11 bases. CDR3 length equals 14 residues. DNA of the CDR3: TGTGCCAGCAGTTTAGGGAGTGGCAAATATGGCTACACCTTC. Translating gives CASSLGSGKYGYTF.

The CDR3 DNA follows: TGTGCCAGCAGTTTATCGGTCTCCAATGGTGAGCAGTTCTTC. This gives the protein CASSLSVSNGEQFF. J is TRBJ2-1 and V is TRBV28; D gene ambiguous. The CDR3 is 14 amino acids. V was clipped by 1 base and J by 9 bases, with 13 bases between them. Germline V lookup: CDR1 MDHEN, CDR2 SYDVKM.

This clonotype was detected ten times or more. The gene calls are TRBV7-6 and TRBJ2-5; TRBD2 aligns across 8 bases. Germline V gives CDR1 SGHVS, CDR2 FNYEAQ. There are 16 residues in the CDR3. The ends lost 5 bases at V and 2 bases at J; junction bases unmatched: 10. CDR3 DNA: TGTGCCAGCAGCCCCGGAGCACTAGCGGTACAAGAGACCCAGTACTTC. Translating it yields CASSPGALAVQETQYF.

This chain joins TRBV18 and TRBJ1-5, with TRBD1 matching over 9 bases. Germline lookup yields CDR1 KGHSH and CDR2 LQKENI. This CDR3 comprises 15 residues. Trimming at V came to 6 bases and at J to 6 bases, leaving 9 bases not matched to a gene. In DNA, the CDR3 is TGTGCCAGCTCCGGACAGGGGCGATTGGGTCAGCCCCAGCATTTT. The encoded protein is CASSGQGRLGQPQHF.

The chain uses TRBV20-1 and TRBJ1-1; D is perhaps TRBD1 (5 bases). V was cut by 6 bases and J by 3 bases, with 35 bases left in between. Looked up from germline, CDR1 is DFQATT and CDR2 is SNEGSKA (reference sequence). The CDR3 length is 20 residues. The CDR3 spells CSARKRDLLAGRGGDTEAFF. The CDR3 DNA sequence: TGCAGTGCCCGAAAACGGGACCTGTTGGCCGGTCGCGGAGGCGACACTGAAGCTTTCTTT.

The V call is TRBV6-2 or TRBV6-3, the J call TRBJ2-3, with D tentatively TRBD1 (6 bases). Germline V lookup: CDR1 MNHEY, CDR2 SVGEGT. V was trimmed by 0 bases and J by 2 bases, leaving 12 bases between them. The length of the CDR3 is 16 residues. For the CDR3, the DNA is TGTGCCAGCAGTTACTCGAGAGGGGGTATCACAGATACGCAGTATTTT. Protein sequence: CASSYSRGGITDTQYF.

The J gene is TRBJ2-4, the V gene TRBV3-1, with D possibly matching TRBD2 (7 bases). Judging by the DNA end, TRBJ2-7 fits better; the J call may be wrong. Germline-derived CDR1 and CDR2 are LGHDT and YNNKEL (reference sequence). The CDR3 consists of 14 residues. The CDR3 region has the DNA TGTGCCAGCAGCCAAGACGGGGGGCGGTACGAGCAGTACTTC. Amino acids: CASSQDGGRYEQYF.

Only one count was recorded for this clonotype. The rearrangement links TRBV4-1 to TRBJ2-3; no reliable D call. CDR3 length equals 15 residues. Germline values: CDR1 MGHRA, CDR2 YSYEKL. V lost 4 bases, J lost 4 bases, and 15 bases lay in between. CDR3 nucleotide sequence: TGCGCCAGCAGCCTCGGCCTCTCCTCGCCAGATACGCAGTATTTT. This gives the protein CASSLGLSSPDTQYF.